The clone carrying this TCR beta chain appeared many times. Its antigen is unidentified. This specimen belongs to a study of CD8 T cells in ankylosing spondylitis. Study-level findings and limits: What seemed typical of ankylosing spondylitis blood was a TCR beta motif built from about 8 highly homologous variants. Significantly higher representation of disease-linked clones was reported for matched ankylosing spondylitis synovial fluid.

The V gene's germline CDR1 is SGHTA and CDR2 FQGTGA. V lost 0 bases and J lost 0, with 8 bases in between. The CDR3 covers 15 residues. Quantitative barcoded 5'-RACE was used to prepare TCR beta libraries. TCRdb recomputed calls from the 5' RACE reads with MiXCR, one row per CDR3 protein. The table records approximately 92,000 distinct CDR3 sequences, roughly 9.6% of them present only once. The sequencing sample was made of blood, either unsorted or a sorted T cell fraction (not recorded which). The source of this sequence is a male donor with ankylosing spondylitis or in good health (not recorded which). The chain employs TRBV7-3 and TRBJ2-5, with D perhaps TRBD2 (6 bases). The CDR3 reads CASSLTAGYQETQYF. CDR3 DNA: TGTGCCAGCAGCTTAACGGCGGGGTACCAAGAGACCCAGTACTTC.